The 6 T cell receptor beta chains in this list originate from one sample, sequenced in a study of T cells in women clearing cervical HPV infection. Only in-frame clones appear in the TCRdb table, and some are missing; sequencing was by immunoSEQ multiplex PCR. This sample carries fewer than 15,000 clones, with approximately 9.3% going to the ten biggest clones. Sequences were obtained from blood buffy coat. The receptor source for this set is a woman between 18 and 70 years old with a cervical HPV16 infection that either progressed to CIN3+ or cleared (not recorded which).

By frequency, this clone registers medium-sized. The read is 3 residues too short to cover the CDR3 end, so that end is filled in from the germline J gene. J is TRBJ1-2 and V is TRBV4-2; no reliable D call. Trimming pared 3 bases from V and 3 bases from J, leaving 23 bases between. This CDR3 spans 18 amino acids. Germline CDR1 LGHNA, CDR2 YNFKEQ. The CDR3 spells CASSQGVHRGVDHYGYTF. CDR3 DNA (partial): TGTGCCAGCAGCCAGGGCGTACACAGAGGTGTGGATCACTATGGC.

As to this clone: With the read ending 3 residues before the CDR3 end, the germline J gene is used to fill in that end. The V gene is TRBV15, the J gene TRBJ2-3, with unresolved D. The CDR3 runs 18 residues. Germline V gene lookup returns CDR1 LNHNV and CDR2 YYDKDF (reference sequence). V lost 0 bases to trimming and J lost 2 bases, with 18 bases between them. The DNA read from the CDR3 is TGTGCCACCAGCAGAGATTCGGCCGCCATGCGGTTCACAGATACG. This encodes CATSRDSAAMRFTDT. The CDR3, in full, reads CATSRDSAAMRFTDTQYF.

For this clone: The CDR3 end falls 3 residues outside the read, so it is completed with the germline J gene. The rearrangement uses TRBV5-4 and TRBJ2-1; 8 nucleotides align to TRBD2. The V gene's germline CDR1 is SGHNT and CDR2 YYREEE (reference sequence). The CDR3 runs 15 residues. V was pared by 1 base and J by 6 bases, with 6 bases of the junction left unmatched. The CDR3 bases that were read are TGTGCCAGCAGCTTGAACCTAGCGGGTGGCAATGAG. This gives the protein CASSLNLAGGNE. The entire CDR3 is CASSLNLAGGNEQFF.

On this clone: The read stops 3 residues short of the end of the CDR3; the missing end is completed from the germline J gene. The genes are TRBV5-3 and TRBJ2-5; the match to TRBD2 covers 10 bases. TRBV5-3 is flagged as an ORF with uncertain function. The CDR3 extends over 16 amino acids. With V trimmed by 6 bases and J by 3 bases, 11 bases remained unmatched. CDR3 region: CARIIPGLASKETQYF. CDR3 DNA, as far as it was read: TGTGCCAGAATCATACCGGGACTAGCGTCTAAAGAGACC.

The covered CDR3 bases are TGTGCCAGCTCACCCGGGTCACCCGGGACAGGGAAAGAGACG. Residues: CASSPGSPGTGKET. The CDR3 as a whole reads CASSPGSPGTGKETQYF. The chain recombines TRBV18 with TRBJ2-3; 9 nucleotides align to TRBD1. The read finishes 3 residues shy of the CDR3 end, and the germline J gene is used to complete it. The CDR3 spans 17 residues. Per the germline V gene, CDR1 is KGHSH and CDR2 is LQKENI.

Worth noting for this clone: Read coverage stops 3 residues before the CDR3 terminus; the germline J gene supplies the remainder. The V gene is TRBV7-9, the J gene TRBJ2-7, with D tentatively TRBD2 (5 bases). Germline V gene data show CDR1 as SEHNR and CDR2 as FQNEAQ (reference sequence). This CDR3 region has 15 residues. V was clipped by 4 bases and J by 3 bases, with 16 bases between them. The DNA read from the CDR3 is TGTGCCAGCAGCTCCCCCGGGGAGAGCCTCTACGAG. It specifies CASSSPGESLYE. The whole CDR3 region reads CASSSPGESLYEQYF.